The 8 T cell receptor beta chains listed next were all sequenced from one sample in a study of shared clonotypes between healthy human individuals. The data were produced by immunoSEQ multiplex PCR, yet TCRdb's version contains in-frame clones alone and is incomplete. The table shows roughly 500,000 clones, with 70% to 80% occurring only once. Sequencing used PBMCs. The receptors here all came from a woman aged 35 to 49 in good health. Some clones in this sample may be carry-over from other donors' samples.

This chain uses TRBV7-7 with TRBJ2-1; 11 positions match TRBD2. Per the germline V gene, CDR1 is SSHAT and CDR2 is FNYEAQ (reference sequence). This CDR3 has 15 residues. Trimming at V came to 4 bases and at J to 7 bases, leaving 6 bases not matched to a gene. The CDR3, as DNA: TGTGCCAGCAGCTCAATGACTAGCGGGATAAATGAGCAGTTCTTC. This codes for CASSSMTSGINEQFF.

This clone was detected a few times. The V call is TRBV27, the J call TRBJ2-7, with 10 nucleotides matching TRBD2. The junction had 2 bases not matched to a gene; V was cut back by 6 bases and J by 3 bases. CDR3 length: 13 residues. Germline-derived CDR1 and CDR2 are MNHEY and SMNVEV (reference sequence). As DNA, the CDR3 is TGTGCCAGCAGCGAGCGGGAGGGCTACGAGCAGTACTTC. Translation gives CASSEREGYEQYF.

The rearrangement links TRBV29-1 to TRBJ2-3; D is possibly TRBD2 (6 bases). V lost 7 bases, J lost 0 bases, and 17 bases lay in between. The CDR3 loop spans 15 amino acids. Germline assignment: CDR1 SQVTM and CDR2 ANQGSEA. The DNA for the CDR3 is TGCAGCGCATTGGGTAGCGGAACTAGCACAGATACGCAGTATTTT. Amino acid sequence: CSALGSGTSTDTQYF.

The V and J genes are TRBV7-6 and TRBJ2-2; the match to TRBD2 covers 11 bases. The J segment lost 4 bases and the V segment lost 4 bases, leaving 5 bases of the junction unmatched. Germline loops: CDR1 SGHVS, CDR2 FNYEAQ. The CDR3 has 16 amino acids. CDR3 loop: CASSYPGLAATGELFF. The CDR3 DNA reads TGTGCCAGCAGCTACCCGGGACTAGCGGCCACCGGGGAGCTGTTTTTT.

The rearrangement links TRBV7-3 to TRBJ2-1, with D perhaps being TRBD1 or TRBD2 (5 bases each). The CDR3 is made up of 15 amino acids. Trimming pared 3 bases from V and 9 bases from J, leaving 18 bases between. Germline CDR1 SGHTA, CDR2 FQGTGA. The CDR3 nucleotides are TGTGCCAGCAGCTTTTTGTCAGGGAGCATCGGTGAGCAGTTCTTC. This translates into CASSFLSGSIGEQFF. Full variable domain (rest looked up from reference TRBV7-3 and TRBJ2-1): GAGVSQTPSNKVTEKGKYVELRCDPISGHTALYWYRQSLGQGPEFLIYFQGTGAADDSGLPNDRFFAVRPEGSVSTLKIQRTERGDSAVYLCASSFLSGSIGEQFFGPGTRLTVL.

The rearrangement joins TRBV6-5 to TRBJ2-2; D gene unclear. The germline gives CDR1 MNHEY, CDR2 SVGAGI. V was shortened by 6 bases and J by 6 bases, with 17 bases between the two germline ends. The CDR3 contains 15 residues. The CDR3 bases are TGTGCCAGCAGATCTACTTTGCTAGGCCCCGGGGAGCTGTTTTTT. Protein product: CASRSTLLGPGELFF.

The count of this clone is one. The CDR3 reads CASSLRGRAYNEQFF. The CDR3 nucleotides are TGTGCCAGCAGTTTACGCGGGAGGGCCTACAATGAGCAGTTCTTC. The rearrangement uses TRBV28 and TRBJ2-1; 9 bases line up with TRBD2. The CDR3 consists of 15 residues. Germline V gene sequence: CDR1 MDHEN, CDR2 SYDVKM. V lost 2 bases and J lost 2; bases outside the gene matches: 1. The full variable domain, its missing parts supplied by reference TRBV28 and TRBJ2-1, is DVKVTQSSRYLVKRTGEKVFLECVQDMDHENMFWYRQDPGLGLRLIYFSYDVKMKEKGDIPEGYSVSREKKERFSLILESASTNQTSMYLCASSLRGRAYNEQFFGPGTRLTVL.

J is TRBJ2-4 and V is TRBV18; maybe TRBD1 (5 bases). Trimming shortened V by 7 bases and J by 0 bases, and 10 bases separated the two germline ends. Germline loops: CDR1 KGHSH, CDR2 LQKENI. The CDR3 contains 14 residues. The CDR3 DNA is TGTGCCAGCTTGGACATAAAAGCCAAAAACATTCAGTACTTC. This gives the protein CASLDIKAKNIQYF.